This TCR beta chain emerged from a study of T cell clonality in common variable immunodeficiency. Study-wide points: Common variable immunodeficiency TCR beta sequences reportedly had fewer deletions and N-nucleotide insertions.

Germline V gene sequence: CDR1 MDHEN, CDR2 SYDVKM. The CDR3 has 15 amino acids. V lost 5 bases, J lost 5 bases, and 4 bases stayed unmatched. This clone has at least ten counts. Its antigen is unidentified. The CDR3 is cut off 3 residues early in the read; its end comes from the germline J gene. Data came from immunoSEQ multiplex PCR; TCRdb stores just in-frame clones and leaves some out. Altogether approximately 40,000 clones were found in the sample, and no singletons occur. Sequences were obtained from peripheral blood mononuclear cells. J is TRBJ2-7 and V is TRBV28, with TRBD2 identical over 15 bases. This receptor was taken from a person aged 18-69 years in good health. CDR3 residues: CASSPRTSGRDEQYF. Partial CDR3 DNA: TGTGCCAGCAGTCCCCGGACTAGCGGGAGGGACGAG. Together with reference TRBV28 and TRBJ2-7, the CDR3 gives the full variable domain: DVKVTQSSRYLVKRTGEKVFLECVQDMDHENMFWYRQDPGLGLRLIYFSYDVKMKEKGDIPEGYSVSREKKERFSLILESASTNQTSMYLCASSPRTSGRDEQYFGPGTRLTVT.